This TCR beta chain stems from a study of OX40 agonist ivuxolimab in advanced cancers. As for the study in general: Ivuxolimab, an antibody that agonizes OX40 (CD134), was administered to the patients.

V gave up 0 bases and J gave up 10 bases; unmatched junction bases: 10. CDR3 length equals 16 residues. Looked up from germline, CDR1 is SGHRS and CDR2 is YFSETQ. As regards this clone: The antigen remains undetermined.

The study, taken as a whole, reports: Antigen targets of the expanded peripheral T cells went undetermined.

Blood was sampled at baseline, cycle 4 day 1, and cycle 7 day 1. Clones were sequenced by immunoSEQ multiplex PCR, and TCRdb holds only the in-frame ones, with some missing. The sample consists of 74,000 or so clones, around 86% of them appearing once. This TCR was recovered from an adult with an advanced solid tumor such as melanoma, head and neck, liver or kidney cancer. The chain recombines TRBV5-1 with TRBJ1-6, with 7 bases matching TRBD1. Sequencing was performed on CD4+ or CD8+ T cells sorted from blood, taken in a trial of the OX40 agonist ivuxolimab. In DNA, the CDR3 is TGCGCCAGCAGCTTGGCTGTCTTTCAGGGGGAGTCACCCCTCCACTTT. Residues: CASSLAVFQGESPLHF.